This T cell receptor beta chain was captured in a study of regulatory T cells in long-lasting Graves disease. CDR3-region Arm-PCR and iRepertoire HTBI primers produced the TCR beta libraries. TCRdb fed the multiplex PCR reads into MiXCR, producing one record per CDR3 protein. Of about 460,000 distinct CDR3 sequences listed, about 22% are singletons. Specified time point: persistent/refractory GD, antithyroid drugs over 5 years with positive TRAb. PBMC-extracted RNA yielded the TCR library. This clonotype was counted many times. Its antigen is unknown. Findings and limits, study-wide: TCR diversity was lower in persistent Graves' patients than in newly diagnosed ones. Among the persistent patients, 2,741 public clonotypes were shared, more than the approximately 1,000 shared among new patients. Analysis covered peripheral blood alone, not thyroid tissue.

The sequencing here drew on peripheral blood mononuclear cells (PBMCs), taken when the disease was refractory, from a patient treated with antithyroid drugs. This TCR was sampled from a female donor with Graves disease.

The CDR3 loop reads CASSLTRAIQPQHF. Here the CDR3 DNA reads TGTGCCAGCAGCTTGACTCGGGCGATTCAGCCCCAGCATTTT. The chain recombines TRBV11-2 with TRBJ1-5; no clear D. This CDR3 is 14 amino acids long. Trimming left V 3 bases short and J 6 bases short, with 12 bases between. Germline V gives CDR1 SGHAT, CDR2 FQNNGV.